The clone carrying this TCR beta chain was found once. This CDR3 has 14 amino acids. V shed 2 bases and J shed 0 bases, with 7 bases lying between them. The V gene's germline CDR1 is SGHTA and CDR2 FQGNSA. Sequenced by immunoSEQ multiplex PCR; TCRdb stores in-frame clones only, minus some. The sample has 210,000 or so clones; around 86% are singletons. This sample was taken from a study of blood T cell repertoires in COVID-19. The sequenced sample consisted of PBMCs or T cells enriched from blood (not recorded which). The gene calls are TRBV7-2 and TRBJ1-1; D uncertain. This TCR was recovered from a woman aged 45-60 years with acute COVID-19. In DNA, the CDR3 is TGTGCCAGCAGCTTACATAGTATGAACACTGAAGCTTTCTTT. This gives the protein CASSLHSMNTEAFF.